A single sample gave rise to the 27 T cell receptor beta chains below, sequenced in a study of T cell changes during pregnancy in multiple sclerosis. Here immunoSEQ multiplex PCR was the method, and the copy in TCRdb shows in-frame clones only, minus some. The sample records tens of thousands of clones, 91% being singletons. Sequenced material: peripheral blood, taken in the second trimester of pregnancy. These TCRs come from a female donor with multiple sclerosis, enrolled in a pregnancy study.

The chain uses TRBV4-3 and TRBJ2-2; D is unresolved. V lost 2 bases and J 4 bases, leaving 5 bases between the germline ends. Germline lookup yields CDR1 LGHNA and CDR2 YSLEER. The CDR3 has 13 residues. CDR3 loop: CASSQFGTGELFF. In DNA form, the CDR3 reads TGCGCCAGCAGCCAATTCGGCACCGGGGAGCTGTTTTTT.

This clone was counted once. The rearrangement uses TRBV7-2 and TRBJ1-1; possible D gene TRBD1, 6 bases. The ends were cut back, 3 bases at V and 0 bases at J, with 14 bases in the middle. In germline, CDR1 is SGHTA, CDR2 FQGNSA. The CDR3 has 16 amino acids. The CDR3 bases are TGTGCCAGCAGCTTTAGGGGGGGGCGGGTGAACACTGAAGCTTTCTTT. The encoded protein is CASSFRGGRVNTEAFF.

The gene calls are TRBV27 and TRBJ1-2; tentatively, D is TRBD1 (5 bases). Germline assignment: CDR1 MNHEY and CDR2 SMNVEV (reference sequence). The CDR3 sequence is 14 residues long. The V gene lost 0 bases and the J gene lost 3 bases, with 8 bases spanning the gap. This CDR3 is CASSLSGADYGYTF. The CDR3 bases are TGTGCCAGCAGTTTATCAGGGGCTGACTATGGCTACACCTTC.

The chain has TRBV4-3 and TRBJ2-2; D gene ambiguous. The germline gives CDR1 LGHNA, CDR2 YSLEER. V was pared by 4 bases and J by 7 bases, with 13 bases between. The CDR3 sequence is 14 residues long. The CDR3 DNA reads as TGCGCCAGCAGCCCGAAATACGGTGGCGGGGAGCTGTTTTTT. Translating gives CASSPKYGGGELFF.

The genes are TRBV2 and TRBJ1-6, with 8 bases lining up with TRBD1. Germline lookup yields CDR1 SNHLY and CDR2 FYNNEI. The CDR3 consists of 14 residues. With 6 bases clipped from V and 9 bases from J, the junction kept 7 bases outside the gene matches. CDR3 in amino acids: CASRFDRGSSPLHF. The CDR3, as DNA: TGTGCCAGCAGGTTTGACAGGGGCAGTTCACCCCTCCACTTT. The full variable domain, with the rest looked up from reference TRBV2 and TRBJ1-6, is EPEVTQTPSHQVTQMGQEVILRCVPISNHLYFYWYRQILGQKVEFLVSFYNNEISEKSEIFDDQFSVERPDGSNFTLKIRSTKLEDSAMYFCASRFDRGSSPLHFGNGTRLTVT.

The CDR3 coding sequence is TGTGCCAGCTCACCGGGACAGGGGAATCAGCCCCAGCATTTT. It translates to CASSPGQGNQPQHF. The chain is built from TRBV18 and TRBJ1-5, with 10 nucleotides matching TRBD1. The CDR3 extends over 14 amino acids. V shed 3 bases, J shed 4 bases, and the junction held 0 bases outside the gene matches. Per the germline V gene, CDR1 is KGHSH and CDR2 is LQKENI.

The CDR3 bases are TGTGCCATCAGCCGACTAGTTAGTCAGGATACGCAGTATTTT. This encodes CAISRLVSQDTQYF. This rearrangement joins TRBV10-3 to TRBJ2-3, with D possibly TRBD2 on 6 matching bases. The germline CDR1 and CDR2 sequences are ENHRY and SYGVKD. V lost 6 bases to trimming and J lost 6 bases, with 16 bases between them. The CDR3 has 14 residues.

CDR3 residues: CASSFTASGTYNEQFF. The CDR3 nucleotides are TGTGCCAGCAGCTTCACAGCTAGCGGGACATACAATGAGCAGTTCTTC. The rearrangement joins TRBV7-2 to TRBJ2-1; 9 bases align to TRBD2. Per the germline V gene, CDR1 is SGHTA and CDR2 is FQGNSA. The CDR3 is made up of 16 amino acids. The V gene end was trimmed by 3 bases and the J gene end by 4 bases; junction bases not matched to a gene: 7. The variable domain in full, completed from reference TRBV7-2 and TRBJ2-1, reads GAGVSQSPSNKVTEKGKDVELRCDPISGHTALYWYRQSLGQGLEFLIYFQGNSAPDKSGLPSDRFSAERTGGSVSTLTIQRTQQEDSAVYLCASSFTASGTYNEQFFGPGTRLTVL.

V usage is TRBV25-1 and J usage is TRBJ2-1; 9 bases are a match to TRBD1. The CDR3 extends over 15 amino acids. Germline-derived CDR1 and CDR2 are MGHDK and SYGVNS. J was trimmed by 6 bases and V by 4 bases; bases with no gene match: 7. The CDR3: CASSGRTGVGNEQFF. The CDR3 DNA follows: TGTGCCAGCAGTGGTCGGACAGGGGTTGGCAATGAGCAGTTCTTC.

DNA for the CDR3: TGTGCCAGACGTTCTTCCCCCGGGGAGCTGTTTTTT. Translation: CARRSSPGELFF. The chain combines TRBV5-3 with TRBJ2-2; D gene unclear. TRBV5-3 is an open reading frame, and its role is uncertain. The V gene lost 7 bases and the J gene lost 6 bases, with 10 bases spanning the gap. This CDR3 spans 12 amino acids.

This clone was detected once. The V gene is TRBV9, the J gene TRBJ2-1, with D possibly matching TRBD1 (5 bases). Trimming took 4 bases from V and 4 from J, leaving 12 bases between them. Germline CDR1 is SGDLS and CDR2 is YYNGEE. The length of the CDR3 is 14 residues. CDR3 DNA sequence: TGTGCCAGCAGCCCGCGTGGACAATACAATGAGCAGTTCTTC. Amino acid sequence: CASSPRGQYNEQFF.

CDR3 bases: TGTGCCAGCAGCTTAGGGTGGGGGGCCTACGAGCAGTACTTC. Amino acids: CASSLGWGAYEQYF. This chain connects TRBV11-2 to TRBJ2-7; the D gene is possibly TRBD2 (6 bases). Germline CDR1 SGHAT, CDR2 FQNNGV. Trimming removed 1 base from V and 2 bases from J, with 9 bases in between. This CDR3 has 14 amino acids.

The chain joins TRBV6-5 to TRBJ1-1; D possibly corresponds to TRBD1 (6 bases). The CDR3 sequence is 11 residues long. CDR1 and CDR2 (germline): MNHEY, SVGAGI. Trimming shortened V by 6 bases and J by 8 bases, and 10 bases separated the two germline ends. CDR3 in DNA: TGTGCCAGCAGGTCCGACAGGGAAGCTTTCTTT. This sequence encodes CASRSDREAFF.

This chain joins TRBV27 and TRBJ1-2, with D possibly matching TRBD1 (5 bases). Trimming removed 3 bases at V and 10 bases at J, with 12 bases between. This CDR3 spans 12 amino acids. Germline V gene sequence: CDR1 MNHEY, CDR2 SMNVEV (reference sequence). In nucleotides, the CDR3 is TGTGCCAGCAGTTTGGGGGGGACTGCCTACACCTTC. It encodes CASSLGGTAYTF.

The genes are TRBV12-5 and TRBJ2-7; the match to TRBD1 covers 7 bases. The V gene end was trimmed by 7 bases and the J gene end by 3 bases; junction bases not matched to a gene: 15. This CDR3 has 16 amino acids. From germline, CDR1 is LGHNT and CDR2 FRNRAP. CDR3 coding DNA: TGTGCTAGTGTTTTTGACTTAACAGGGGCCGACTACGAGCAGTACTTC. Its protein is CASVFDLTGADYEQYF.

The gene calls are TRBV5-1 and TRBJ1-6; D is perhaps TRBD1 (5 bases). The ends were cut back, 4 bases at V and 9 bases at J, with 11 bases in the middle. This CDR3 has 13 residues. The V gene's germline CDR1 is SGHRS and CDR2 YFSETQ. The CDR3 DNA reads TGCGCCAGCAGCGCTGGGGGGGGTTCACCCCTCCACTTT. It specifies CASSAGGGSPLHF.

V and J are TRBV9 and TRBJ2-3, with D unclear. Germline CDR1 and CDR2: SGDLS and YYNGEE. V lost 4 bases to trimming and J lost 2 bases, with 17 bases between them. This CDR3 region has 16 residues. The CDR3 DNA follows: TGTGCCAGCAGCCAATTTCAAACGGTTCCCACAGATACGCAGTATTTT. As protein: CASSQFQTVPTDTQYF.

The chain carries TRBV4-2 and TRBJ2-2; 8 nucleotides agree with TRBD1. Germline CDR1 LGHNA, CDR2 YNFKEQ. The trim removed 4 bases at V and 3 bases at J, leaving 1 base unmatched. The CDR3 runs to 14 residues. The CDR3 DNA reads as TGTGCCAGCAGCCGGGACAGGTACACCGGGGAGCTGTTTTTT. Amino acids: CASSRDRYTGELFF.

The chain is built from TRBV10-3 and TRBJ1-2; no clear D. The CDR3 has 14 amino acids. Germline CDR1 is ENHRY and CDR2 is SYGVKD. Deletions cut 6 bases from V and 2 bases from J, with 13 bases between. CDR3 DNA: TGTGCCATCAGAGCTGACACCTCCAACTATGGCTACACCTTC. Translated: CAIRADTSNYGYTF.

The chain is built from TRBV7-2 and TRBJ2-7; 8 nucleotides line up with TRBD2. With V trimmed by 5 bases and J by 6 bases, 9 bases remained unmatched. The CDR3 is made up of 14 amino acids. Germline V lookup: CDR1 SGHTA, CDR2 FQGNSA. The chain's CDR3 is CASSPGLVSVEQYF. The DNA of the CDR3 is TGTGCCAGCAGCCCGGGACTAGTCTCGGTCGAGCAGTACTTC. The whole variable domain, filled in from reference TRBV7-2 and TRBJ2-7, reads GAGVSQSPSNKVTEKGKDVELRCDPISGHTALYWYRQSLGQGLEFLIYFQGNSAPDKSGLPSDRFSAERTGGSVSTLTIQRTQQEDSAVYLCASSPGLVSVEQYFGPGTRLTVT.

Only one count was recorded for this clone. The rearrangement uses TRBV30 and TRBJ2-5; a weak D match, TRBD2 (5 bases). CDR3 size: 14 residues. The germline CDR1 and CDR2 sequences are GTSNPN and SVGIG (reference sequence). The V and J ends lost 1 base and 5 bases respectively, with 14 bases between them. The CDR3 sequence is CAWSDLAVGETQYF. CDR3 sequence (DNA): TGTGCCTGGAGTGATCTAGCCGTCGGTGAGACCCAGTACTTC.

V usage is TRBV6-4 and J usage is TRBJ2-3, with TRBD1 as a possible D gene (6 bases). The CDR3 loop spans 14 amino acids. Per the germline V gene, CDR1 is MRHNA and CDR2 is SNTAGT. With 6 bases removed from V and 0 bases from J, the gap between germline ends came to 10 bases. The CDR3 DNA reads as TGTGCCAGCAGGCAGGACAGTAGCACAGATACGCAGTATTTT. Protein product: CASRQDSSTDTQYF.

The chain recombines TRBV13 with TRBJ2-3; 7 bases fit TRBD1. With 4 bases clipped from V and 14 bases from J, the junction kept 12 bases outside the gene matches. The CDR3 runs 13 residues. The germline V gene has CDR1 PRHDT and CDR2 FYEKMQ (reference sequence). The CDR3 coding sequence is TGTGCCAGCAGCTCAACCCCCGGGACAGAGGGGTATTTT. Translated: CASSSTPGTEGYF.

This sequence joins TRBV12-5 and TRBJ2-3; D might be TRBD1 (5 bases). Trimming removed 3 bases at V and 2 bases at J, with 12 bases between. The germline V gene has CDR1 LGHNT and CDR2 FRNRAP. The CDR3 contains 15 residues. CDR3 loop: CASGFDRTFTDTQYF. The CDR3 DNA sequence: TGTGCTAGTGGTTTTGACAGAACTTTCACAGATACGCAGTATTTT. The variable domain in full, completed from reference TRBV12-5 and TRBJ2-3, reads DARVTQTPRHKVTEMGQEVTMRCQPILGHNTVFWYRQTMMQGLELLAYFRNRAPLDDSGMPKDRFSAEMPDATLATLKIQPSEPRDSAVYFCASGFDRTFTDTQYFGPGTRLTVL.

A note on this clone: The sample contains more than one DNA sequence encoding this CDR3. The chain has TRBV25-1 and TRBJ2-5; weak D call: TRBD1 (5 bases). Trimming cost V 2 bases and J 5 bases, with 12 bases left between them. The CDR3 is 14 residues long. The germline CDR1 and CDR2 sequences are MGHDK and SYGVNS. The CDR3 loop reads CASSEGGAGETQYF. The CDR3 DNA reads as TGTGCCAGCAGTGAAGGTGGGGCCGGGGAGACCCAGTACTTC.

The gene calls are TRBV5-1 and TRBJ1-6; TRBD1 might be the D (5 bases). Trimming shortened V by 4 bases and J by 0 bases, and 17 bases separated the two germline ends. The CDR3 has 18 residues. Germline V gene data show CDR1 as SGHRS and CDR2 as YFSETQ. The CDR3 nucleotides read TGCGCCAGCAGCCAAGGGGCAGGTTCGAACTCCTATAATTCACCCCTCCACTTT. It encodes CASSQGAGSNSYNSPLHF. Based on the CDR3 plus reference TRBV5-1 and TRBJ1-6, the full variable domain is KAGVTQTPRYLIKTRGQQVTLSCSPISGHRSVSWYQQTPGQGLQFLFEYFSETQRNKGNFPGRFSGRQFSNSRSEMNVSTLELGDSALYLCASSQGAGSNSYNSPLHFGNGTRLTVT.

This clone was seen only a few times. This sequence joins TRBV6-5 and TRBJ1-2; D is possibly TRBD1 (6 bases). CDR3 length equals 14 residues. Germline V gives CDR1 MNHEY, CDR2 SVGAGI. Trimming pared 6 bases from V and 4 bases from J, leaving 15 bases between. The DNA for the CDR3 is TGTGCCAGCAGCCGTAACAGGGACCTCTATGGCTACACCTTC. This translates into CASSRNRDLYGYTF.